The 32 T cell receptor beta chains reported below all come from one sample, sequenced in a study of identical twins. TCRdb passed the 5' RACE reads through MiXCR, listing each CDR3 protein once. The sample includes hundreds of thousands of distinct CDR3 sequences, roughly 12% of them seen just once. These data were also filed under a second study, of yellow fever vaccine responses in identical twins.

The specimen was CD8+ T cells sorted from blood. The receptor source for this set is a woman between 18 and 30 years old in good health.

This clonotype was seen only a few times. The J gene is TRBJ2-1, the V gene TRBV5-4; 11 positions match TRBD2. This CDR3 spans 19 amino acids. With V trimmed by 3 bases and J by 0 bases, 11 bases remained unmatched. Germline-derived CDR1 and CDR2 are SGHNT and YYREEE (reference sequence). The CDR3 loop is CASSYPGLAVFNSYNEQFF. The CDR3 DNA reads TGTGCCAGCAGCTACCCGGGACTAGCGGTCTTCAACTCCTACAATGAGCAGTTCTTC.

The gene calls are TRBV7-9 and TRBJ1-5, with D hard to call. The CDR3 consists of 13 residues. V was clipped by 7 bases and J by 7 bases, with 14 bases between them. In germline, CDR1 is SEHNR, CDR2 FQNEAQ (reference sequence). The CDR3 protein is CASTYDPGQPQHF. The CDR3 DNA is TGTGCCAGCACTTACGACCCCGGGCAGCCCCAGCATTTT.

The V call is TRBV12-5, the J call TRBJ2-7, with 9 nucleotides matching TRBD2. Germline values: CDR1 LGHNT, CDR2 FRNRAP. The ends lost 5 bases at V and 2 bases at J; junction bases unmatched: 13. This CDR3 is built from 17 residues. The CDR3 region is CASGLPYSGRPPYEQYF. As DNA, the CDR3 is TGTGCTAGTGGTCTACCATATAGCGGGAGACCCCCCTACGAGCAGTACTTC. The entire variable domain, with the rest obtained from reference TRBV12-5 and TRBJ2-7, is as follows: DARVTQTPRHKVTEMGQEVTMRCQPILGHNTVFWYRQTMMQGLELLAYFRNRAPLDDSGMPKDRFSAEMPDATLATLKIQPSEPRDSAVYFCASGLPYSGRPPYEQYFGPGTRLTVT.

This clonotype was observed at least ten times. The CDR3 DNA follows: TGCAGTGCTAGAGATCTGGGGGCTCATTACAATGAGCAGTTCTTC. This codes for CSARDLGAHYNEQFF. The V gene is TRBV20-1, the J gene TRBJ2-1, with a possible D match to TRBD1 (6 bases). Germline V gene sequence: CDR1 DFQATT, CDR2 SNEGSKA (reference sequence). V shed 0 bases and J shed 4 bases, with 13 bases lying between them. The CDR3 loop spans 15 amino acids.

This clonotype was observed at least ten times. The chain recombines TRBV24-1 with TRBJ2-3; D gene ambiguous. V shed 6 bases and J shed 7 bases, with 7 bases lying between them. This CDR3 is 11 amino acids long. In germline, CDR1 is KGHDR, CDR2 SFDVKD. For the CDR3, the DNA is TGTGCCACCAGTCAAATGAATACGCAGTATTTT. Protein product: CATSQMNTQYF.

V and J are TRBV20-1 and TRBJ2-7, with 8 bases fitting TRBD2. The CDR3 has 17 amino acids. Per the germline V gene, CDR1 is DFQATT and CDR2 is SNEGSKA (reference sequence). V was clipped by 0 bases and J by 4 bases; unmatched bases: 14. CDR3 region: CSARDWGLERESYEQYF. The CDR3 DNA is TGCAGTGCTAGAGATTGGGGGTTGGAGCGGGAGTCATACGAGCAGTACTTC.

This clonotype was observed a few times. The J gene is TRBJ2-1, the V gene TRBV5-8; 7 positions agree with TRBD1. The CDR3 consists of 14 residues. V lost 4 bases to trimming and J lost 7 bases; unmatched junction nucleotides: 8. CDR1 is SGHTS, CDR2 YDEGEE, per germline. DNA for the CDR3: TGTGCCAGCAGCCCTCGACAGGGCGATAATGAGCAGTTCTTC. It specifies CASSPRQGDNEQFF.

A note on this clonotype: The junction shows a germline mismatch at one end, possibly a read error. The CDR3 region is CASSLLFEGAKNIQHF. CDR3 coding DNA: TGCGCCAGCAGCTTGTTGTTTGAGGGAGCCAAAAACATTCAGCACTTC. The V call is TRBV5-1, the J call TRBJ2-4, with a tentative D call TRBD2 (5 bases). Germline V gives CDR1 SGHRS, CDR2 YFSETQ. This CDR3 spans 16 amino acids. Full variable domain (missing parts from reference TRBV5-1 and TRBJ2-4): KAGVTQTPRYLIKTRGQQVTLSCSPISGHRSVSWYQQTPGQGLQFLFEYFSETQRNKGNFPGRFSGRQFSNSRSEMNVSTLELGDSALYLCASSLLFEGAKNIQHFGAGTRLSVL.

The chain couples TRBV6-1 to TRBJ1-2; 11 bases are a match to TRBD1. The V gene's germline CDR1 is MNHNS and CDR2 SASEGT. The CDR3 loop spans 17 amino acids. Trimming took 7 bases from V and 6 from J; bases not matched to a gene: 16. In DNA form, the CDR3 reads TGTGCCAGCACCAGGACAGGGGGCTTCCTTGGTTGGGATGGCTACACCTTC. Translating gives CASTRTGGFLGWDGYTF.

Ten or more counts support this clonotype. V usage is TRBV12-3 or TRBV12-4 and J usage is TRBJ2-1; TRBD2 agrees at 12 bases. J lost 4 bases, V lost 4 bases, and 5 bases had no gene match. The CDR3 length is 16 residues. CDR3 loop: CASSSRGLAGYNEQFF. CDR3 DNA: TGTGCCAGCAGTTCGCGGGGACTAGCGGGTTACAATGAGCAGTTCTTC.

This clonotype was observed at least ten times. The genes are TRBV6-2 or TRBV6-3 and TRBJ2-1; the match to TRBD2 covers 9 bases. CDR3 length: 15 amino acids. Losses at the gene ends were 6 bases for V and 2 bases for J; bases not matched to a gene: 5. Per the germline V gene, CDR1 is MNHEY and CDR2 is SVGEGT. CDR3 sequence: CASRMTSGPYNEQFF. CDR3 nucleotides: TGTGCCAGCAGAATGACTAGCGGACCCTACAATGAGCAGTTCTTC.

This clonotype was seen many times. The chain links TRBV10-3 to TRBJ2-7, with 9 bases aligning to TRBD1. The V segment lost 6 bases and the J segment 5 bases; nucleotides outside the gene matches: 11. Germline V gene sequence: CDR1 ENHRY, CDR2 SYGVKD. The CDR3 spans 15 residues. The CDR3 nucleotides are TGTGCCATCAGCCAGACGGGACAGGGTTTCGACGAGCAGTACTTC. This encodes CAISQTGQGFDEQYF.

V usage is TRBV27 and J usage is TRBJ2-1, with a tentative D call TRBD2 (7 bases). The germline CDR1 and CDR2 sequences are MNHEY and SMNVEV (reference sequence). V lost 6 bases and J 9 bases, leaving 24 bases between the germline ends. CDR3 length equals 16 residues. CDR3 loop: CASSPGVMAGELEQFF. The CDR3 DNA is TGTGCCAGCAGCCCAGGGGTTATGGCGGGAGAACTTGAGCAGTTCTTC.

This clonotype was recorded at least ten times. V and J are TRBV9 and TRBJ2-1, with 9 bases identical to TRBD1. Per the germline V gene, CDR1 is SGDLS and CDR2 is YYNGEE. The CDR3 is 16 amino acids. V was pared by 0 bases and J by 2 bases, with 3 bases of the junction left unmatched. The CDR3 DNA sequence: TGTGCCAGCAGCGTAGCACAGGGGGCCCCCTACAATGAGCAGTTCTTC. Translation gives CASSVAQGAPYNEQFF.

The chain couples TRBV2 to TRBJ1-1; no clear D gene. This CDR3 spans 14 amino acids. V dropped 0 bases and J dropped 1 base, with 6 bases sitting between them. Per the germline V gene, CDR1 is SNHLY and CDR2 is FYNNEI. The CDR3 reads CASSEAGENTEAFF. DNA for the CDR3: TGTGCCAGCAGTGAAGCGGGAGAGAACACTGAAGCTTTCTTT. The full variable domain, its missing parts supplied by reference TRBV2 and TRBJ1-1, is EPEVTQTPSHQVTQMGQEVILRCVPISNHLYFYWYRQILGQKVEFLVSFYNNEISEKSEIFDDQFSVERPDGSNFTLKIRSTKLEDSAMYFCASSEAGENTEAFFGQGTRLTVV.

This clonotype was seen many times. V usage is TRBV20-1 and J usage is TRBJ2-7, with 12 bases aligning to TRBD2. This CDR3 has 14 amino acids. The V segment lost 6 bases and the J segment 3 bases; nucleotides outside the gene matches: 6. The germline V gene encodes CDR1 DFQATT and CDR2 SNEGSKA (reference sequence). CDR3 loop: CSARLAGDYYEQYV. The CDR3 DNA reads TGCAGTGCAAGACTAGCGGGGGATTACTACGAGCAGTACGTC.

This rearrangement joins TRBV13 to TRBJ1-1, with D unresolved. V lost 3 bases and J lost 1, with 15 bases in between. This CDR3 has 16 residues. Germline V gives CDR1 PRHDT, CDR2 FYEKMQ (reference sequence). DNA of the CDR3: TGTGCCAGCAGCTTCCAAGTTTATGGGCGGAACACTGAAGCTTTCTTT. Translated: CASSFQVYGRNTEAFF.

At least ten counts were recorded for this clonotype. The chain carries TRBV7-8 and TRBJ2-3; possible D gene TRBD2, 7 bases. CDR3 length: 15 amino acids. Trimming pared 5 bases from V and 3 bases from J, leaving 15 bases between. The germline CDR1 and CDR2 sequences are SGHVS and FQNEAQ. This CDR3 is CASSREGGLTDTQYF. The CDR3 DNA reads as TGTGCCAGCAGCCGAGAGGGGGGGCTAACAGATACGCAGTATTTT.

A few counts support this clonotype. V is TRBV18 and J is TRBJ2-5; TRBD1 agrees at 10 bases. V was pared by 6 bases and J by 1 base, with 8 bases of the junction left unmatched. In germline, CDR1 is KGHSH, CDR2 LQKENI. The CDR3 is made up of 16 amino acids. This chain's CDR3 is CASSFPGQGLQETQYF. The CDR3 DNA follows: TGTGCCAGCTCGTTCCCGGGACAGGGGCTCCAAGAGACCCAGTACTTC.

In its sample, this clonotype was seen a few times. The rearrangement links TRBV6-1 to TRBJ1-2, with 7 bases fitting TRBD1. The CDR3 extends over 15 amino acids. The V gene's germline CDR1 is MNHNS and CDR2 SASEGT. The V gene end was trimmed by 5 bases and the J gene end by 2 bases; junction bases not matched to a gene: 8. CDR3 protein: CASSPYEGANYGYTF. In nucleotides, the CDR3 is TGTGCCAGCAGTCCCTATGAGGGGGCCAACTATGGCTACACCTTC.

This clonotype turned up a few times. In DNA, the CDR3 is TGTGCCAGCAGTTTATCCCGCAGGTTTAATGAGCAGTTCTTC. Translated: CASSLSRRFNEQFF. This sequence joins TRBV27 and TRBJ2-1; no firm D call. The V and J ends lost 0 bases and 7 bases respectively, with 10 bases between them. Germline V gene data show CDR1 as MNHEY and CDR2 as SMNVEV (reference sequence). The CDR3 covers 14 residues.

The chain uses TRBV11-2 and TRBJ2-5; 9 positions agree with TRBD2. Per the germline V gene, CDR1 is SGHAT and CDR2 is FQNNGV. The CDR3 has 19 residues. J gave up 4 bases and V 4 bases, and 19 bases lay outside the gene matches. The CDR3 bases are TGTGCCAGCAGCTCCGGCCCCTACGGGACTAGCACGAGTCCAGAGACCCAGTACTTC. Translating gives CASSSGPYGTSTSPETQYF.

The J gene is TRBJ2-7, the V gene TRBV27, with D possibly being TRBD2 (7 bases). CDR3 size: 15 residues. V was pared by 8 bases and J by 6 bases, with 23 bases between. The germline V gene encodes CDR1 MNHEY and CDR2 SMNVEV (reference sequence). The CDR3 spells CASATRGAGVIEQYV. The CDR3 DNA is TGTGCCAGCGCTACCCGGGGGGCGGGGGTTATCGAGCAGTACGTC.

The rearrangement uses TRBV4-1 and TRBJ1-1; D remains ambiguous. CDR3 length equals 16 residues. In germline, CDR1 is MGHRA, CDR2 YSYEKL. V lost 0 bases to trimming and J lost 2 bases, with 13 bases between them. DNA for the CDR3: TGCGCCAGCAGCCAAGATAAAGCCCTTTTAAACACTGAAGCTTTCTTT. As protein: CASSQDKALLNTEAFF.

There are a few counts of this clonotype. V and J are TRBV6-5 and TRBJ2-5, with D possibly matching TRBD1 (5 bases). CDR3 size: 14 residues. Germline V CDR1 and CDR2: MNHEY, SVGAGI. The V gene lost 2 bases and the J gene lost 3 bases, with 10 bases spanning the gap. The CDR3 coding sequence is TGTGCCAGCAGTTACATAGGGGATGAAGAGACCCAGTACTTC. Translated: CASSYIGDEETQYF.

The gene calls are TRBV20-1 and TRBJ1-5; D is uncertain. Trimming pared 0 bases from V and 2 bases from J, leaving 11 bases between. CDR3 length equals 15 residues. Germline CDR1 reads DFQATT; CDR2 reads SNEGSKA (reference sequence). The CDR3 region is CSARDSELGNQPQHF. CDR3 in DNA: TGCAGTGCTAGAGATTCCGAATTGGGCAATCAGCCCCAGCATTTT.

In this sample, this clonotype turned up a few times. The chain uses TRBV20-1 and TRBJ2-5; 7 bases map to TRBD1. Looked up from germline, CDR1 is DFQATT and CDR2 is SNEGSKA (reference sequence). The junction had 7 bases not matched to a gene; V was cut back by 3 bases and J by 3 bases. The CDR3 contains 14 residues. CDR3: CSASWDSAEETQYF. CDR3 coding DNA: TGCAGTGCTAGTTGGGACAGCGCGGAAGAGACCCAGTACTTC.

This clonotype was seen only a few times. The chain uses TRBV20-1 and TRBJ2-1, with 9 positions matching TRBD2. V lost 0 bases, J lost 6 bases, and 3 bases stayed unmatched. CDR3 length: 14 residues. Per the germline V gene, CDR1 is DFQATT and CDR2 is SNEGSKA (reference sequence). The DNA for the CDR3 is TGCAGTGCTAGAGATTCTAGCGGGACCAATGAGCAGTTCTTC. Protein: CSARDSSGTNEQFF.

This clonotype was counted between two and nine times. This chain uses TRBV6-5 with TRBJ2-7; 12 nucleotides match TRBD2. The germline V gene has CDR1 MNHEY and CDR2 SVGAGI. This CDR3 has 16 residues. J lost 6 bases, V lost 2 bases, and 8 bases had no gene match. DNA for the CDR3: TGTGCCAGCAGTTACGGGGCTAGCGGGAGGGCCATCGAGCAGTACTTC. Its translation is CASSYGASGRAIEQYF.

This clonotype was counted ten times or more. The gene calls are TRBV4-1 and TRBJ2-5, with a tentative D call TRBD1 (6 bases). V lost 6 bases and J lost 3, with 14 bases in between. Germline V lookup: CDR1 MGHRA, CDR2 YSYEKL. This CDR3 comprises 14 residues. CDR3 coding DNA: TGCGCCAGCAGTCCCGGGACATACGAAGAGACCCAGTACTTC. This translates into CASSPGTYEETQYF.

This clonotype was seen a few times. V usage is TRBV10-3 and J usage is TRBJ2-5; TRBD2 aligns across 13 bases. The CDR3 has 15 amino acids. After removal of 5 bases from V and 3 bases from J, the junction contained 3 bases not matched to a gene. The germline CDR1 and CDR2 sequences are ENHRY and SYGVKD. The CDR3 DNA is TGTGCCATCAGTTCACTAGCGGGAGGGAAAGAGACCCAGTACTTC. This sequence encodes CAISSLAGGKETQYF.

This clonotype was detected only a few times. V is TRBV9 and J is TRBJ2-5, with D unclear. Germline CDR1 reads SGDLS; CDR2 reads YYNGEE. The germline V and J ends were trimmed by 0 bases and 5 bases, with 14 bases remaining between them. This CDR3 has 15 residues. CDR3 DNA: TGTGCCAGCAGCGTAGAGGGTGTAGAGAGGGAGACCCAGTACTTC. Its translation is CASSVEGVERETQYF.